The 5 T cell receptor beta chains presented below share a single source sample, sequenced in a study of T cells in localized non-small cell lung cancer. Measured with immunoSEQ multiplex PCR; TCRdb has only the in-frame clones, and not every one. This table has about 79,000 clones, approximately 85% appearing once. The specimen comprised peripheral blood, sampled before any cancer treatment. Every receptor here comes from a female donor over 55 with stage I lung adenocarcinoma.

This chain joins TRBV6-4 and TRBJ1-1; D is ambiguous. Germline V gene data show CDR1 as MRHNA and CDR2 as SNTAGT. V lost 6 bases to trimming and J lost 2 bases, with 10 bases between them. CDR3 length equals 13 residues. The CDR3 DNA follows: TGTGCCAGCAGGGCAACAACAAACACTGAAGCTTTCTTT. Protein: CASRATTNTEAFF.

V is TRBV19 and J is TRBJ2-2; weak D call: TRBD1 (5 bases). CDR1 and CDR2 from the germline V gene are LNHDA and SQIVND (reference sequence). The CDR3 consists of 12 residues. The germline V and J ends were trimmed by 3 bases and 6 bases, with 5 bases remaining between them. CDR3 sequence reads: CASSMTAGELFF. The CDR3 DNA sequence: TGTGCCAGTAGTATGACAGCCGGGGAGCTGTTTTTT.

This sequence joins TRBV5-6 and TRBJ2-1, with TRBD1 as a possible D gene (6 bases). The V gene lost 4 bases and the J gene lost 10 bases, with 12 bases spanning the gap. Germline values: CDR1 SGHDT, CDR2 YYEEEE. The CDR3 runs 12 residues. In nucleotides, the CDR3 is TGTGCCAGCAGCAGCAGGGGTTACGAGCAGTTCTTC. Residues: CASSSRGYEQFF.

This rearrangement joins TRBV29-1 to TRBJ2-3; no reliable D call. This CDR3 spans 13 amino acids. V was trimmed by 3 bases and J by 2 bases, leaving 9 bases between them. Germline V gene data show CDR1 as SQVTM and CDR2 as ANQGSEA. The CDR3 coding sequence is TGCAGCGTTGATGCCCGCTACACAGATACGCAGTATTTT. Translated: CSVDARYTDTQYF.

The chain employs TRBV2 and TRBJ2-1; D gene unclear. There are 16 residues in the CDR3. Trimming pared 7 bases from V and 0 bases from J, leaving 16 bases between. Germline values: CDR1 SNHLY, CDR2 FYNNEI. The CDR3 sequence is CASTTLGGSSYNEQFF. The CDR3 DNA reads TGTGCCAGCACTACCCTCGGCGGCAGCTCCTACAATGAGCAGTTCTTC.